This T cell receptor (beta chain) was captured by sequencing in a study of T cell changes during pregnancy in multiple sclerosis. With V trimmed by 0 bases and J by 8 bases, 9 bases remained unmatched. In germline, CDR1 is LNHDA, CDR2 SQIVND (reference sequence). CDR3 length: 16 residues. The protocol was immunoSEQ multiplex PCR, while the TCRdb copy is restricted to in-frame clones and leaves out a portion. The sample shows fewer than 150,000 clones, roughly 97% of them seen only once. The chain couples TRBV19 to TRBJ2-1; 8 bases fit TRBD2. The sequence came from a female donor with multiple sclerosis, enrolled in a pregnancy study. Sequencing used peripheral blood, obtained after pregnancy. The CDR3 DNA reads TGTGCCAGTAGTATAGAACGCGGGAGGTTTAGTGATGAGCAGTTCTTC. This encodes CASSIERGRFSDEQFF.